Following are 3 T cell receptor beta chains from one sample sequenced in a study of blood T cells in healthy people across ages (dated by TCRdb to about 2015). The method behind the library was 5' RACE. The sequencer was an Illumina HiSeq 2500. A second PCR of about 7 to 12 cycles was run with a J-beta primer mix and a sample-barcoded 5' primer. Using fastp at Q25 and MiXCR, TCRdb reprocessed the public reads and kept productive beta chains. Each entry is one CDR3 protein sequence, shown with its most common DNA and genes. Present in this sample are roughly 800,000 distinct CDR3 sequences, 58% of which were seen just once. Clones ranked in the top ten supply around 22% of the sample. The sequencing sample was made of blood. Receptor source: a young man in good health.

V gene TRBV24-1 combines with J gene TRBJ2-3; D is unresolved. Germline V lookup: CDR1 KGHDR, CDR2 SFDVKD. Trimming cost V 0 bases and J 1 base, with 10 bases left between them. The CDR3 is made up of 16 amino acids. CDR3 sequence reads: CATSDLQVGGTDTQYF. The CDR3 coding sequence is TGTGCCACCAGTGATTTGCAAGTTGGGGGCACAGATACGCAGTATTTT.

This clonotype came up a few times. J is TRBJ2-6 and V is TRBV7-2; D is unresolved. The CDR3 sequence is 16 residues long. Per germline, CDR1 SGHTA and CDR2 FQGNSA. V was pared by 4 bases and J by 2 bases, with 12 bases between. The CDR3 bases are TGTGCCAGCAGCTCCCTCCGTGGGGCTGGGGCCAACGTCCTGACTTTC. It is translated as CASSSLRGAGANVLTF.

V usage is TRBV7-9 and J usage is TRBJ2-3; D is unclear. The CDR3 contains 14 residues. The germline V gene has CDR1 SEHNR and CDR2 FQNEAQ (reference sequence). V gave up 6 bases and J gave up 0 bases, with 10 bases separating them. CDR3 coding DNA: TGTGCCAGCAGGAGGCAGGAGAGCACAGATACGCAGTATTTT. It encodes CASRRQESTDTQYF.